A single sample gave rise to the 3 T cell receptor beta chains below, sequenced in a study of cytomegalovirus exposure and HLA in healthy donors. PCR used 60 Vbeta primers and 13 Jbeta primers. TCRdb keeps only in-frame clones here, not all; method: immunoSEQ multiplex PCR. The sample shows about 180,000 clones, 84% of them seen only once. The material sequenced was PBMCs. The receptors come from a man aged 25 to 40 in good health and CMV-seronegative.

This rearrangement joins TRBV7-8 to TRBJ2-3; no clear D gene. Trimming pared 5 bases from V and 0 bases from J, leaving 6 bases between. This CDR3 region has 13 residues. CDR1 is SGHVS, CDR2 FQNEAQ, per germline. CDR3 protein: CASSPLSTDTQYF. The DNA for the CDR3 is TGTGCCAGCAGCCCTCTTAGCACAGATACGCAGTATTTT.

This CDR3 reads CASSFSYEQYF. The DNA of the CDR3 is TGTGCCAGCAGCTTCAGCTACGAGCAGTACTTC. The V call is TRBV7-9, the J call TRBJ2-7, with D unclear. Germline V gene lookup returns CDR1 SEHNR and CDR2 FQNEAQ (reference sequence). V was trimmed by 3 bases and J by 3 bases, leaving 3 bases between them. CDR3 length: 11 residues.

The chain links TRBV6-6 to TRBJ1-2; TRBD1 matches at 7 bases. J was trimmed by 2 bases and V by 4 bases; bases with no gene match: 7. The germline V gene encodes CDR1 MNHNY and CDR2 SVGAGI (reference sequence). This CDR3 comprises 15 residues. The CDR3 spells CASSSYRGINYGYTF. CDR3 DNA: TGTGCCAGCAGTTCCTACAGGGGAATAAACTATGGCTACACCTTC.